The rows below give T cell receptor beta chains drawn from one sample of a study of blood T cell repertoires in COVID-19. Assay used: immunoSEQ multiplex PCR; TCRdb lists only in-frame clones, some missing. This table has some 64,000 clones, roughly 70% appearing once. Source material: PBMCs or T cells enriched from blood (not recorded which). The receptors derive from a woman aged 55-70 years who had been exposed to COVID-19. CDR3s include the opening cysteine and the closing phenylalanine or tryptophan. A D gene is named only where the DNA matches it firmly. The size entry is marked missing in some rows and otherwise reads once, few, many or a size class.

length	D	size	J	V	DNA	CDR3
11	TRBD1	NA	TRBJ1-1	TRBV28	TGTGCCAGCAGCCAGGGACAGGCGGCTTTCTTT	CASSQGQAAFF
23	NA	NA	TRBJ2-1	TRBV23-1	TGCGCCAGCAGTCAATCGACGGATAGATTCTGGGTTTCGTGGATCTTCTCCGGAGATGAGCAGTTCTTC	CASSQSTDRFWVSWIFSGDEQFF
15	NA	NA	TRBJ1-4	TRBV2	TGTGCCAGCAGTGAAGTCGCAGGGCAGGGAGAAAAACTGTTTTTT	CASSEVAGQGEKLFF
16	TRBD1	NA	TRBJ2-7	TRBV5-1	TGCGCCAGCAGCTTACAGGGGGCCAATCCCTCCTACGAGCAGTACTTC	CASSLQGANPSYEQYF
15	NA	NA	TRBJ2-2	TRBV2	TGTGCCAGCAGCCTAGGGGTGAAGAACACCGGGGAGCTGTTTTTT	CASSLGVKNTGELFF
12	NA	NA	TRBJ1-2	TRBV19	TGTGCCAGTGTGGAGGGAAATTATGGCTACACCTTC	CASVEGNYGYTF
13	TRBD1	NA	TRBJ1-2	TRBV13	TGTGCCAGCAGCTTTCGGACAGGTATAGGCTACACCTTC	CASSFRTGIGYTF
16	TRBD2	few	TRBJ2-3	TRBV27	TGTGCCAGCAGTTTGCTAGCGGGGAGGGGCACAGATACGCAGTATTTT	CASSLLAGRGTDTQYF
13	TRBD1	NA	TRBJ2-7	TRBV28	TGTGCCAGCACCAGGACAGGGCCATACGAGCAGTACTTC	CASTRTGPYEQYF
15	TRBD1	NA	TRBJ2-3	TRBV6-5	TGTGCCAGCAGTCACCGGGACAGGGCAACAGATACGCAGTATTTT	CASSHRDRATDTQYF
15	NA	NA	TRBJ1-4	TRBV7-8	TGTGCCAGCAGCCTCCTCGGTCCAACTAATGAAAAACTGTTTTTT	CASSLLGPTNEKLFF
13	NA	NA	TRBJ2-7	TRBV6-1	TGTGCCAGCAGTGAACTAGCCCCCTACGAGCAGTACTTC	CASSELAPYEQYF
17	TRBD2	NA	TRBJ2-2	TRBV28	TGTGCCAGTCATGGGGCCAGCGGGGGTGAGAACACCGGGGAGCTGTTTTTT	CASHGASGGENTGELFF
13	TRBD1	few	TRBJ2-7	TRBV25-1	TGTGCCAGCAACCCCCAGGGGGCCTACGAGCAGTACTTC	CASNPQGAYEQYF
12	NA	NA	TRBJ1-5	TRBV27	TGTGCCAGCAGGGGGCTGAATCAGCCCCAGCATTTT	CASRGLNQPQHF
11	NA	NA	TRBJ2-7	TRBV6-5	TGTGCCAGCAGTAGGGGCTACGAGCAGTACTTC	CASSRGYEQYF
16	NA	NA	TRBJ2-5	TRBV4-1	TGCGCCAGCAGCCCCCCAAGGGCACTAGAGGGTCCCTCCCAGTACTTC	CASSPPRALEGPSQYF
15	NA	NA	TRBJ1-5	TRBV6-5	TGTACCAGCAAGGACATCGCGGATAGCAATCAGCCCCAGCATTTT	CTSKDIADSNQPQHF
13	NA	NA	TRBJ1-6	TRBV20-1	TGCAGTGCTAGTGAAGGCGACATGTATTCCCTCCACTTT	CSASEGDMYSLHF
14	NA	NA	TRBJ1-2	TRBV28	TGTGCCAGCAGACCCGAGGGGGTCGTCTATGGCTACACCTTC	CASRPEGVVYGYTF
13	NA	few	TRBJ2-7	TRBV28	TGTGCCAGCAGTCCTTCAGGAACCTACGAGCAGTACTTC	CASSPSGTYEQYF
14	NA	few	TRBJ1-1	TRBV10-3	TGTGCCATCAGTGAGTCGGGGGGGAACACTGAAGCTTTCTTT	CAISESGGNTEAFF
14	NA	NA	TRBJ2-4	TRBV6-5	TGTGCCAGCAGTCCCGGACTAGCCAAAAACATTCAGTACTTC	CASSPGLAKNIQYF
13	NA	many	TRBJ1-5	TRBV18	TGTGCCAGCTCACCAGGTCGTGAGCAGCCCCAGCATTTT	CASSPGREQPQHF
17	TRBD1	NA	TRBJ1-4	TRBV7-8	TGTGCCAGCAGCTACCGGACAGGGGGAGGAACTAATGAAAAACTGTTTTTT	CASSYRTGGGTNEKLFF
15	TRBD1	once	TRBJ1-4	TRBV5-5	TGTGCCAGCAGCTCGGCCGGGACAGGTTATGAAAAACTGTTTTTT	CASSSAGTGYEKLFF
12	NA	NA	TRBJ1-4	TRBV18	TGTGCCAGCTCACCAAAGGGGGAAAAACTGTTTTTT	CASSPKGEKLFF
13	NA	few	TRBJ1-5	TRBV10-3	TGTGCCATCAGTGAGTCCCAGAATCAGCCCCAGCATTTT	CAISESQNQPQHF
14	NA	many	TRBJ1-5	TRBV7-2	TGTGCCAGCAGCCCGGACACTTACAATCAGCCCCAGCATTTT	CASSPDTYNQPQHF
11	NA	NA	TRBJ1-1	TRBV5-4	TGTGCCAGCAGCTTGGGGGGGGTGGCTTTCTTT	CASSLGGVAFF
16	NA	NA	TRBJ1-2	TRBV19	TGTGCCAGTAGTATAGATATTCAGGAACCGCCTGACGGCTACACCTTC	CASSIDIQEPPDGYTF
13	NA	NA	TRBJ1-4	TRBV24-1	TGTGCCACCAGTGAAGCGGGCCGGAAAAAACTGTTTTTT	CATSEAGRKKLFF
16	TRBD1	NA	TRBJ1-1	TRBV7-6	TGTGCCAGCAGCTGGAACCGGGACAGCCAGAACACTGAAGCTTTCTTT	CASSWNRDSQNTEAFF
12	NA	few	TRBJ1-1	TRBV28	TGTGCCAGCAGTAGAGGGAGACCTGAAGCTTTCTTT	CASSRGRPEAFF
14	NA	NA	TRBJ1-6	TRBV5-1	TGCGCCAGCAGCTTGGGACAGGCAGGTTCACCCCTCCACTTT	CASSLGQAGSPLHF
14	NA	NA	TRBJ2-3	TRBV20-1	TGCAGTGCTAGTAGCGGACAGCTCACAGATACGCAGTATTTT	CSASSGQLTDTQYF
11	NA	NA	TRBJ2-5	TRBV12-3/TRBV12-4	TGTGCCAGCAGTTCCCTCGAGACCCAGTACTTC	CASSSLETQYF
13	NA	NA	TRBJ1-2	TRBV5-1	TGCGCCAGCAGCTTGCCGGGAGGGGATGGCTACACCTTC	CASSLPGGDGYTF
15	NA	NA	TRBJ1-2	TRBV21-1	TGTGCCAGCAGCAAAGGGGACAGAAAAAACTATGGCTACACCTTC	CASSKGDRKNYGYTF
14	NA	NA	TRBJ1-1	TRBV7-2	TGTGCCAGCAGCTTCTACAGGGACAACACTGAAGCTTTCTTT	CASSFYRDNTEAFF
13	NA	few	TRBJ1-1	TRBV30	TGTGCCTGGGGGGGCCAACACATCACTGAAGCTTTCTTT	CAWGGQHITEAFF
15	NA	NA	TRBJ1-6	TRBV5-6	TGTGCCAGCAGCTTGGGTCAGGGTTTCTATTCACCCCTCCACTTT	CASSLGQGFYSPLHF
14	NA	NA	TRBJ1-6	TRBV3-1/TRBV3-2	TGTGCCAGCAGCCGGGACTCGGGGAATTCACCCCTCCACTTT	CASSRDSGNSPLHF
13	NA	NA	TRBJ1-1	TRBV12-5	TGTGCTAGTGGTTTGGGCGTGAACACTGAAGCTTTCTTT	CASGLGVNTEAFF
11	NA	NA	TRBJ2-7	TRBV6-5	TGTGCCAGCGGGGGCTCTCGTGAGCAGTACTTC	CASGGSREQYF
12	NA	NA	TRBJ1-1	TRBV28	TGTGCCAGCAGTTCCCGTCCCGAGGTAGCTTTCTTT	CASSSRPEVAFF
15	TRBD2	few	TRBJ2-1	TRBV9	TGTGCCAGCAGCGTAGTTGATAGCGGGAGCAATGAGCAGTTCTTC	CASSVVDSGSNEQFF
20	TRBD2	NA	TRBJ2-1	TRBV24-1	TGTGCCACCAGTGGCTTGACTAGCGGGAGATCCTCAAGCTCCTACAATGAGCAGTTCTTC	CATSGLTSGRSSSSYNEQFF
17	TRBD2	NA	TRBJ2-5	TRBV4-2	TGTGCCAGCAGCCAAGTGACTAGCGGGGGGCAGGGGGAGACCCAGTACTTC	CASSQVTSGGQGETQYF
13	NA	NA	TRBJ1-5	TRBV27	TGTGCCAGCAGTCTGGTCGGTAATCAGCCCCAGCATTTT	CASSLVGNQPQHF
14	TRBD1	once	TRBJ2-1	TRBV5-4	TGTGCCAGCAGCGACCGGGACAGGGCGGATGAGCAGTTCTTC	CASSDRDRADEQFF
14	TRBD1	NA	TRBJ2-1	TRBV6-5	TGTGCCAGCAGTTCGACAGGGACCTACAATGAGCAGTTCTTC	CASSSTGTYNEQFF
17	TRBD1	NA	TRBJ2-7	TRBV15	TGTGCCACCAGCAGAGATACAGGGGGCGATCGACCCTACGAGCAGTACTTC	CATSRDTGGDRPYEQYF